This TCR beta chain originates from a study of identifying expanded T cells in peripheral blood. Germline V gene lookup returns CDR1 SGHAT and CDR2 FQNNGV. The V end was cut by 2 bases, the J end by 6 bases, with 10 bases between. This CDR3 spans 13 amino acids. Some clones are missing from TCRdb's copy, which holds only in-frame ones; the method was immunoSEQ multiplex PCR. The sample lists around 94,000 clones, roughly 84% occurring once. Source material: blood. The V gene is TRBV11-2, the J gene TRBJ1-1; no clear D. This TCR came from a person aged 18 to 70 in good health. The CDR3 here is CASSLLVAPEAFF. The CDR3 region has the DNA TGTGCCAGCAGCTTACTGGTTGCGCCTGAAGCTTTCTTT.